Given below is one TCR beta chain in context. Its target is not known. A much larger clone differs from this one at a single base, so this may be a read error. CDR3 regions of TCR beta were amplified from RNA transcripts. Scientists carried out first-round RT-PCR using HTBI primers and then a second-round multiplex PCR. TCRdb itself ran the multiplex PCR reads through MiXCR, one entry per CDR3 protein. The repertoire has 650,000 to 800,000 distinct CDR3 sequences, over 40% of them found once; the top ten carry over 2.5%. The PBMCs originated from around 9.7 ml of fresh peripheral blood. The CDR3 totals 13 residues. The V gene's germline CDR1 is SNHLY and CDR2 FYNNEI. The entry originates in a study of Graves' ophthalmopathy and Graves' hyperthyroidism. Findings of the study overall: In separating ophthalmopathy from stable hyperthyroidism, a 13-signature model achieved about 90% sensitivity and 75% to 84% specificity.

This TCR derives from an adult man with Graves' ophthalmopathy. V and J are TRBV2 and TRBJ2-5; 8 bases are a match to TRBD2. Material: peripheral blood. The CDR3, as DNA: TGTGCCAGCAACGGGGGGGCCTTCACGGCCCAGTGCTTC. Protein sequence: CASNGGAFTAQCF.